This T cell receptor beta chain appears in the sequencing data of a study of monozygotic twins with inflammatory bowel disease. Study results and limitations: Clonotypes shared with others were fewer in IBD patients than in healthy twins, especially with disease activity.

Two nested PCRs, of approximately 16 and 9 cycles, processed TCRalpha and TCRbeta cDNA. TCRdb reprocessed the 5' RACE reads and stores each CDR3 protein as one record, lacking DNA. Its listing shows 200,000 to 250,000 distinct CDR3 sequences. The CDR3 consists of 14 residues. About this clonotype: Its antigen is still unknown.

This chain links TRBV12-3 or TRBV12-4 with TRBJ2-2. The sample comprised blood. The sequence was collected from a human donor with ulcerative colitis or Crohn's disease, or a healthy co-twin of an affected twin (not recorded which). CDR3 residues: CASSAVMNTGELFF.